The subject of this entry is one TCR beta chain. Authors' data handling: Scientists estimated how many nucleated cells there were by amplifying reference gene primers. The method was immunoSEQ multiplex PCR; TCRdb's version includes in-frame clones alone and lacks a portion of them. Clone size and the V and J calls come from that table; the DNA yielded D and trimming. This table holds around 200,000 clones, about 87% found once. These data are taken from a study of blood T cell repertoires in COVID-19. About the research overall: Samples taken during acute and convalescent COVID-19 were collected in the United States, Italy and Spain. PBMCs, B-cell-depleted T cells, or T cells were the source of the cDNA or gDNA that made up the material.

Trimming removed 4 bases at V and 5 bases at J, with 15 bases between. This CDR3 has 14 amino acids. Germline V CDR1 and CDR2: SGDLS, YYNGEE. Membership in each cohort depended on participant-reported clinical history. This clonotype was sampled from a woman aged 25-40 years who had recovered from COVID-19. The sample comprised PBMCs or T cells enriched from blood (not recorded which). V usage is TRBV9 and J usage is TRBJ1-2; D unclear. The CDR3, as DNA: TGTGCCAGCAGCCCGCGTGGGAGGGAGTATGGCTACACCTTC. Encoded protein: CASSPRGREYGYTF.